A selection of T cell receptor beta chains follows, all from one sample in a study of monozygotic twins with inflammatory bowel disease. TCRdb reworked the 5' RACE reads into one entry per CDR3 protein, no DNA. The sample table includes approximately 300,000 distinct CDR3 sequences. The sequencing input was blood. Receptors originate from a human donor with ulcerative colitis or Crohn's disease, or a healthy co-twin of an affected twin (not recorded which). CDR3s include the opening cysteine and the closing phenylalanine or tryptophan. Each record gives: V gene, J gene, CDR3 protein.

TRBV15	TRBJ2-2	CATSRERTGGTGELFF
TRBV6-1	TRBJ2-4	CASRLTGESAKNMQYF
TRBV7-3	TRBJ2-3	CASSGGQGTDTQYF
TRBV5-1	TRBJ2-5	CASSLETSGASETQYF
TRBV3-1	TRBJ1-6	CASSQTGRPLHF
TRBV28	TRBJ2-2	CASSQGTDTGELFF
TRBV6-1	TRBJ1-1	CASRHTATGGSEAFF
TRBV5-1	TRBJ2-7	CASRTQGSSEQYF
TRBV27	TRBJ2-1	CATTPDFGDEQFF
TRBV5-1	TRBJ1-2	CASSLGQLATNYGYTF
TRBV12-3/TRBV12-4	TRBJ2-7	CASSPQAKAYEQYF
TRBV7-2	TRBJ2-3	CASSLFVGSTDTQYF
TRBV7-2	TRBJ1-3	CASSPGFGNTIYF
TRBV2	TRBJ2-5	CASTSSGLPKETQYF
TRBV18	TRBJ2-5	CASSPPTGFQETQYF
TRBV6-2/TRBV6-3	TRBJ2-3	CASRPGTGSTDTQYF
TRBV15	TRBJ2-4	CATSRAGTIAKNIQYF
TRBV5-6	TRBJ2-3	CASSGTLTDTQYF
TRBV11-2	TRBJ2-5	CASSLLGGQETQYF
TRBV7-2	TRBJ2-3	CASSLDSHTDTQYF
TRBV5-5	TRBJ1-5	CASSYQGLSNQPQHF
TRBV5-1	TRBJ2-1	CASSRQQTYNEQFF
TRBV6-6	TRBJ2-7	CASSYGQGAYEQYF
TRBV7-2	TRBJ2-1	CASSQGQPYEQFF
TRBV18	TRBJ2-1	CASSPGLYNEQFF
TRBV29-1	TRBJ2-3	CSVDPLAGTDTQYF
TRBV12-3/TRBV12-4	TRBJ2-1	CASSPQTGGGEQFF
TRBV12-3/TRBV12-4	TRBJ2-5	CASRHGYVTGQETQYF
TRBV7-2	TRBJ2-7	CASSAADRGINEQYF
TRBV6-5	TRBJ2-7	CASSYYPTGRGDEQYF
TRBV29-1	TRBJ2-1	CSARDRLRLAGVNEQFF
TRBV5-1	TRBJ1-3	CASRSVNTIYF
TRBV6-2/TRBV6-3	TRBJ2-5	CASSYRAVETQYF
TRBV12-3/TRBV12-4	TRBJ2-1	CASRTGGTYNEQFF
TRBV12-3/TRBV12-4	TRBJ1-3	CASSFLGFGNTIYF
TRBV20-1	TRBJ2-5	CSARKPQDGETQYF
TRBV9	TRBJ2-1	CASGEGASYNEQFF
TRBV5-5	TRBJ2-1	CASSKIDAYNEQFF
TRBV7-2	TRBJ2-1	CASSLGHYNEQFF
TRBV30	TRBJ1-3	CAWSVRNRAGNTIYF
TRBV9	TRBJ2-7	CASSPRDRGQARSSYEQYF
TRBV12-3/TRBV12-4	TRBJ2-2	CASRSLAGGDTGELFF